Listed below are T cell receptor beta chains from one sample, sequenced in a study of T cell repertoires in cytomegalovirus infection. TCRdb ran MiXCR on the reads and lists one entry per CDR3 protein. The sample has roughly 120,000 distinct CDR3 sequences, 30% to 35% seen once. Antigens for these TCRs are unknown. The input for sequencing was CD8+ T cells from cultured PBMCs, taken from culture after CMV antigen stimulation. These receptors were collected from a human donor in good health (CMV status not recorded). Some clones in this sample may be carry-over from other donors' samples. Both conserved end residues are part of each CDR3. D genes are given only for firm matches. Clone size is not always given. Where it is, it says once, few, many or a class for expanded clones.

v_call: TRBV28
clone_size: .
j_call: TRBJ2-1
d_call: .
cdr3_nt: TGTGCCAGCAGCCTCGTGTTGACGGTCGGAGGCAATGAGCAGTTCTTC
cdr3_aa: CASSLVLTVGGNEQFF

v_call: TRBV29-1
clone_size: .
j_call: TRBJ2-7
d_call: .
cdr3_nt: TGCAGCGGATGGACGCCCTCCTACGAGCAGTACTTC
cdr3_aa: CSGWTPSYEQYF

v_call: TRBV27
clone_size: .
j_call: TRBJ2-1
d_call: .
cdr3_nt: TGTGCCAGCGGCCTTGGGGAAGACAATGAGCAGTTCTTC
cdr3_aa: CASGLGEDNEQFF

v_call: TRBV2
clone_size: many
j_call: TRBJ1-1
d_call: .
cdr3_nt: TGTGCCAGCAGTGACCCGGGGAACACTGAAGCTTTCTTT
cdr3_aa: CASSDPGNTEAFF

v_call: TRBV7-6
clone_size: few
j_call: TRBJ2-4
d_call: .
cdr3_nt: TGTGCCAGCAGCCGCGGCCCCGCGGCCAAAAACATTCAGTACTTC
cdr3_aa: CASSRGPAAKNIQYF

v_call: TRBV10-3
clone_size: .
j_call: TRBJ2-4
d_call: .
cdr3_nt: TGTGCCATCAGTGAGTCTTTGGGGCCCATACCTCCAGCCAAAAACATTCAGTACTTC
cdr3_aa: CAISESLGPIPPAKNIQYF

v_call: TRBV6-1
clone_size: .
j_call: TRBJ1-5
d_call: .
cdr3_nt: TGTGCCACCCTAATAAGAGGATATAGCAATCAGCCCCAGCATTTT
cdr3_aa: CATLIRGYSNQPQHF

v_call: TRBV2
clone_size: .
j_call: TRBJ1-5
d_call: .
cdr3_nt: TGTGCCAGCACCGAGGACCGGGGGAGCAATCAGCCCCAGCATTTT
cdr3_aa: CASTEDRGSNQPQHF

v_call: TRBV5-5
clone_size: .
j_call: TRBJ2-2
d_call: TRBD1
cdr3_nt: TGTGCCAGCAGCTCGGGACAGGGGCTCACCGGGGAGCTGTTTTTT
cdr3_aa: CASSSGQGLTGELFF

v_call: TRBV12-3/TRBV12-4
clone_size: .
j_call: TRBJ1-2
d_call: .
cdr3_nt: TGTGCCAGCAGTGTCGAGACGTATGGCTACACCTTC
cdr3_aa: CASSVETYGYTF

v_call: TRBV7-6
clone_size: .
j_call: TRBJ1-2
d_call: .
cdr3_nt: TGTGCCATCAGCTACGGGGAGGGCTATGGCTACACCTTC
cdr3_aa: CAISYGEGYGYTF

v_call: TRBV10-3
clone_size: .
j_call: TRBJ2-1
d_call: TRBD2
cdr3_nt: TGTGCCATCAGCCTAGGGACTAGCCTCTACAATGAGCAGTTCTTC
cdr3_aa: CAISLGTSLYNEQFF